The 27 T cell receptor beta chains reported below all come from one sample, sequenced in a study of blood T cell repertoires in COVID-19. TCRdb's table, derived via immunoSEQ multiplex PCR, lists solely in-frame clones and lacks some. The sample has 75,000 to 95,000 clones, roughly 80% seen once. The sample consisted of peripheral blood. Receptors originate from a human donor in a cohort sampled during active COVID-19.

The V gene is TRBV4-1, the J gene TRBJ1-5; D uncertain. CDR1 and CDR2 from the germline V gene are MGHRA and YSYEKL. There are 15 residues in the CDR3. The V end was cut by 1 base, the J end by 7 bases, with 14 bases between. This chain's CDR3 is CASSQVVREWQPQHF. The DNA of the CDR3 is TGCGCCAGCAGCCAAGTCGTTAGGGAGTGGCAGCCCCAGCATTTT.

The genes are TRBV5-1 and TRBJ1-4, with a tentative D call TRBD1 (6 bases). Germline loops: CDR1 SGHRS, CDR2 YFSETQ. This CDR3 comprises 16 residues. The V end lost 0 bases, the J end lost 2 bases, and 11 bases lay between the germline ends. CDR3 DNA: TGCGCCAGCAGCTTGGGGCAGGGGATCACTAATGAAAAACTGTTTTTT. Translation gives CASSLGQGITNEKLFF.

This clone was found a few times. V gene TRBV7-3 combines with J gene TRBJ1-6; 9 bases are a match to TRBD1. V trimming: 5 bases; J trimming: 9 bases; junction bases outside the gene matches: 8. The CDR3 spans 15 residues. The germline V gene encodes CDR1 SGHTA and CDR2 FQGTGA. The CDR3 DNA follows: TGTGCCAGCAGCCGAAAGGGACAGGGAGGTTCACCCCTCCACTTT. This encodes CASSRKGQGGSPLHF.

A word on this clone: This same CDR3 is encoded by further DNA sequences in the sample. V and J are TRBV5-1 and TRBJ2-6, with no clear D. CDR1 is SGHRS and CDR2 is YFSETQ in the germline V gene. The CDR3 has 15 amino acids. V was pared by 0 bases and J by 4 bases, with 8 bases between. As DNA, the CDR3 is TGCGCCAGCAGCTTGGAAGGAGCCGGGGCCAACGTCCTGACTTTC. Translated: CASSLEGAGANVLTF.

The chain has TRBV19 and TRBJ1-6; weak D call: TRBD1 (6 bases). Trimming left V 10 bases short and J 5 bases short, with 12 bases between. This CDR3 comprises 13 residues. Germline assignment: CDR1 LNHDA and CDR2 SQIVND (reference sequence). The CDR3 protein is CATRQVDNSPLHF. The CDR3 coding sequence is TGTGCCACCCGACAGGTCGATAATTCACCCCTCCACTTT.

This rearrangement joins TRBV11-3 to TRBJ2-3, with 7 bases lining up with TRBD2. The length of the CDR3 is 15 residues. V was pared by 5 bases and J by 0 bases, with 5 bases of the junction left unmatched. Germline loops: CDR1 SGHNT, CDR2 YENEEA. As DNA, the CDR3 is TGTGCCAGCAGCCCGGGGGGACTTAGCACAGATACGCAGTATTTT. Amino acid sequence: CASSPGGLSTDTQYF.

V usage is TRBV27 and J usage is TRBJ1-1; possibly TRBD1 for D (6 bases). The CDR3 has 16 amino acids. The V and J ends lost 5 bases and 0 bases respectively, with 16 bases between them. CDR1 and CDR2 (germline): MNHEY, SMNVEV (reference sequence). CDR3 amino acids: CASSPIRTVMNTEAFF. The CDR3 nucleotides read TGTGCCAGCAGTCCAATCCGGACAGTCATGAACACTGAAGCTTTCTTT.

The chain couples TRBV19 to TRBJ2-3, with TRBD2 identical over 10 bases. J lost 4 bases, V lost 6 bases, and 1 base had no gene match. This CDR3 has 13 residues. Germline V gene sequence: CDR1 LNHDA, CDR2 SQIVND (reference sequence). Written as DNA, the CDR3 is TGTGCCAGTAGACTAGCGGGGTCAGATACGCAGTATTTT. Its translation: CASRLAGSDTQYF.

This CDR3 is CASRLDWARTGELFF. The CDR3 bases are TGTGCCAGCAGGCTGGATTGGGCCCGTACCGGGGAGCTGTTTTTT. V and J are TRBV7-8 and TRBJ2-2; no reliable D call. Germline CDR1 and CDR2: SGHVS and FQNEAQ. This CDR3 is 15 amino acids long. The V end was cut by 6 bases, the J end by 5 bases, with 16 bases between.

The V gene is TRBV12-5, the J gene TRBJ2-1, with D tentatively TRBD2 (5 bases). The V gene's germline CDR1 is LGHNT and CDR2 FRNRAP. This CDR3 region has 15 residues. Trimming took 1 base from V and 4 from J, leaving 11 bases between them. This chain's CDR3 is CASGLETGIYNEQFF. Written as DNA, the CDR3 is TGTGCTAGTGGTTTGGAGACCGGGATTTACAATGAGCAGTTCTTC.

The V gene is TRBV6-5, the J gene TRBJ1-1; D unclear. Germline V gene sequence: CDR1 MNHEY, CDR2 SVGAGI. The CDR3 length is 11 residues. V gave up 6 bases and J gave up 3 bases, with 5 bases separating them. The CDR3 DNA reads as TGTGCCAGCAGGAGTTACACTGAAGCTTTCTTT. Protein: CASRSYTEAFF.

This clone was observed a handful of times. The CDR3 loop is CASSMGLGQLPGAQHF. Written as DNA, the CDR3 is TGTGCCAGTAGTATGGGTCTGGGGCAATTACCAGGGGCCCAGCATTTT. V and J are TRBV19 and TRBJ1-5; D perhaps matches TRBD1 (6 bases). Germline CDR1 is LNHDA and CDR2 is SQIVND (reference sequence). The length of the CDR3 is 16 residues. V shed 3 bases and J shed 11 bases, with 23 bases lying between them.

This chain connects TRBV30 to TRBJ1-6; D gene ambiguous. Germline V gene sequence: CDR1 GTSNPN, CDR2 SVGIG (reference sequence). The ends were cut back, 4 bases at V and 9 bases at J, with 16 bases in the middle. The CDR3 is 14 amino acids. The CDR3 sequence: CAWTRKAAGSPLHF. CDR3 DNA: TGTGCCTGGACCCGTAAGGCAGCGGGTTCACCCCTCCACTTT.

The chain is built from TRBV6-5 and TRBJ1-1; D might be TRBD1 (6 bases). Germline V gives CDR1 MNHEY, CDR2 SVGAGI. The CDR3 is 14 amino acids. V was clipped by 6 bases and J by 0 bases, with 11 bases between them. CDR3 nucleotide sequence: TGTGCCAGCAGGAGGGGACAATTGAACACTGAAGCTTTCTTT. Encoded protein: CASRRGQLNTEAFF.

CDR3 bases: TGTGCCAGCTCACCACAACCCAGGAGGGAAAAACTGTTTTTT. It specifies CASSPQPRREKLFF. The J gene is TRBJ1-4, the V gene TRBV18; no clear D gene. From germline, CDR1 is KGHSH and CDR2 LQKENI. CDR3 size: 14 residues. Trimming left V 1 base short and J 8 bases short, with 11 bases between.

V is TRBV5-1 and J is TRBJ1-3; D is undetermined. The CDR3 length is 14 residues. Trimming pared 0 bases from V and 5 bases from J, leaving 9 bases between. Germline V gene sequence: CDR1 SGHRS, CDR2 YFSETQ. As DNA, the CDR3 is TGCGCCAGCAGCTTGGACAGTTCAAGAAACACCATATATTTT. Protein product: CASSLDSSRNTIYF.

This chain joins TRBV7-3 and TRBJ2-2, with D perhaps matching TRBD1 (6 bases). This CDR3 region has 16 residues. Per the germline V gene, CDR1 is SGHTA and CDR2 is FQGTGA. Trimming cost V 5 bases and J 7 bases, with 20 bases left between them. CDR3 amino acids: CASSLQGTSGGGELFF. DNA for the CDR3: TGTGCCAGCAGCCTACAGGGAACAAGTGGTGGCGGGGAGCTGTTTTTT.

V usage is TRBV6-2 or TRBV6-3 and J usage is TRBJ1-5; D might be TRBD1 (5 bases). The length of the CDR3 is 12 residues. V lost 5 bases and J 8 bases, leaving 10 bases between the germline ends. Germline V gene data show CDR1 as MNHEY and CDR2 as SVGEGT. CDR3 sequence reads: CASSPQGEPQHF. The CDR3 DNA reads TGTGCCAGCAGTCCCCAAGGGGAGCCCCAGCATTTT.

V usage is TRBV3-1 (or the pseudogene TRBV3-2) and J usage is TRBJ2-1; D call uncertain. Between the trimmed V and J ends, which lost 3 bases and 7 bases, there was a span of 13 bases. Germline V lookup: CDR1 LGHDT, CDR2 YNNKEL (reference sequence). CDR3 length equals 14 residues. The CDR3 loop is CASSHNSLRNEQFF. Written as DNA, the CDR3 is TGTGCCAGCAGCCATAACAGCCTCCGGAATGAGCAGTTCTTC.

This clone was picked up a small number of times. This chain uses TRBV2 with TRBJ2-2; 7 positions agree with TRBD1. The junction had 5 bases not matched to a gene; V was cut back by 4 bases and J by 3 bases. The CDR3 is 15 amino acids. Germline V gives CDR1 SNHLY, CDR2 FYNNEI. CDR3 in amino acids: CASSGPRGHTGELFF. CDR3 bases: TGTGCCAGCAGTGGCCCTAGGGGGCACACCGGGGAGCTGTTTTTT.

The V gene is TRBV7-9, the J gene TRBJ2-3; TRBD1 matches 8 bases. Germline V gene lookup returns CDR1 SEHNR and CDR2 FQNEAQ (reference sequence). This CDR3 has 15 residues. V was pared by 2 bases and J by 4 bases, with 5 bases of the junction left unmatched. The CDR3 region is CASSLNTGGSDTQYF. The CDR3 DNA reads TGTGCCAGCAGCTTAAACACAGGGGGGTCAGATACGCAGTATTTT.

The count of this clone is one. The V gene is TRBV5-5, the J gene TRBJ2-5; 15 positions agree with TRBD2. In germline, CDR1 is SGHKS, CDR2 YYEKEE (reference sequence). V lost 4 bases and J lost 1; bases outside the gene matches: 5. CDR3 length: 17 amino acids. The chain's CDR3 is CASSVGLAGGLQETQYF. The CDR3 coding sequence is TGTGCCAGCAGCGTGGGACTAGCGGGGGGCCTCCAAGAGACCCAGTACTTC. The full variable domain, in which reference TRBV5-5 and TRBJ2-5 provide the parts outside the CDR3, is DAGVTQSPTHLIKTRGQQVTLRCSPISGHKSVSWYQQVLGQGPQFIFQYYEKEERGRGNFPDRFSARQFPNYSSELNVNALLLGDSALYLCASSVGLAGGLQETQYFGPGTRLLVL.

This clone appeared a few times. V gene TRBV3-1 (or the pseudogene TRBV3-2) combines with J gene TRBJ2-7; TRBD1 aligns across 8 bases. The CDR3 length is 16 residues. V lost 5 bases, J lost 7 bases, and 16 bases stayed unmatched. Germline V gene lookup returns CDR1 LGHDT and CDR2 YNNKEL (reference sequence). CDR3 sequence (DNA): TGTGCCAGCAGCACACGGACAGGGTTGGGTGTTTTGGAGCAGTACTTC. Its protein is CASSTRTGLGVLEQYF.

This chain connects TRBV7-9 to TRBJ2-1, with D possibly matching TRBD1 (5 bases). Trimming left V 4 bases short and J 10 bases short, with 17 bases between. In germline, CDR1 is SEHNR, CDR2 FQNEAQ (reference sequence). The CDR3 consists of 14 residues. The CDR3 is CASSSTAGKVEQFF. The CDR3, as DNA: TGTGCCAGCAGCTCCACGGCAGGGAAAGTGGAGCAGTTCTTC.

J is TRBJ1-2 and V is TRBV11-2, with D hard to call. V lost 0 bases, J lost 1 base, and 6 bases lay in between. The CDR3 runs to 14 residues. Germline lookup yields CDR1 SGHAT and CDR2 FQNNGV. CDR3 coding DNA: TGTGCCAGCAGCTTAGAACAGATTAACTATGGCTACACCTTC. Protein product: CASSLEQINYGYTF.

This chain joins TRBV4-1 and TRBJ2-2; TRBD2 agrees at 15 bases. With 3 bases clipped from V and 1 base from J, the junction kept 9 bases outside the gene matches. This CDR3 has 20 amino acids. CDR1 MGHRA and CDR2 YSYEKL come from the germline V gene. In DNA form, the CDR3 reads TGCGCCAGCAGCCAGACCCCGTGGACTAGCGGGGGGGTGAACACCGGGGAGCTGTTTTTT. This gives the protein CASSQTPWTSGGVNTGELFF.

A single count supports this clone. This chain joins TRBV5-1 and TRBJ2-5, with D possibly being TRBD1 (6 bases). Germline assignment: CDR1 SGHRS and CDR2 YFSETQ. V was cut by 0 bases and J by 2 bases, with 11 bases left in between. This CDR3 comprises 15 residues. CDR3 DNA sequence: TGCGCCAGCAGCTTGGGGGGGCGGAGGCAAGAGACCCAGTACTTC. Amino acid sequence: CASSLGGRRQETQYF. The whole variable domain, remainder taken from reference TRBV5-1 and TRBJ2-5, is KAGVTQTPRYLIKTRGQQVTLSCSPISGHRSVSWYQQTPGQGLQFLFEYFSETQRNKGNFPGRFSGRQFSNSRSEMNVSTLELGDSALYLCASSLGGRRQETQYFGPGTRLLVL.